These 10 T cell receptor beta chains were all obtained from the same sample, sequenced in a study of CD8+ T cells in alopecia areata. Extracted RNA was reverse transcribed into cDNA, the sequencing template. The table came from immunoSEQ multiplex PCR; TCRdb's copy has only in-frame clones and leaves some out. Of over 200,000 clones in the sample, around three fifths were seen once. This sample comprised CD4+ T cells sorted from blood, obtained at week 0. The receptor set was obtained from a human donor with alopecia areata.

The chain combines TRBV5-1 with TRBJ2-7; 8 nucleotides agree with TRBD2. V lost 3 bases to trimming and J lost 5 bases; unmatched junction nucleotides: 7. Per the germline V gene, CDR1 is SGHRS and CDR2 is YFSETQ. This CDR3 has 14 amino acids. The CDR3 here is CASSYRTAGDEQYF. CDR3 DNA: TGCGCCAGCAGCTACCGGACAGCGGGGGACGAGCAGTACTTC.

The chain recombines TRBV30 with TRBJ2-3; perhaps TRBD1 as D (5 bases). V dropped 0 bases and J dropped 1 base, with 8 bases sitting between them. The CDR3 has 14 residues. Germline CDR1 is GTSNPN and CDR2 is SVGIG (reference sequence). The CDR3 DNA sequence: TGTGCCTGGAGTGTAGGCAGGGGCACAGATACGCAGTATTTT. Its translation is CAWSVGRGTDTQYF.

V is TRBV4-1 and J is TRBJ1-2; D gene ambiguous. CDR1 is MGHRA and CDR2 is YSYEKL in the germline V gene. The V and J ends lost 1 base and 1 base respectively, with 10 bases between them. There are 15 residues in the CDR3. The DNA for the CDR3 is TGCGCCAGCAGCCAAGCTGTACAGTTTAACTATGGCTACACCTTC. Protein: CASSQAVQFNYGYTF.

This chain's CDR3 is CSVGEAGTGLGEKLFF. The CDR3 DNA reads as TGCAGCGTTGGGGAGGCCGGGACAGGGCTCGGTGAAAAACTGTTTTTT. The rearrangement joins TRBV29-1 to TRBJ1-4, with TRBD1 matching 9 bases. Trimming at V came to 4 bases and at J to 7 bases, leaving 13 bases not matched to a gene. Germline V lookup: CDR1 SQVTM, CDR2 ANQGSEA. The CDR3 has 16 residues.

The genes are TRBV29-1 and TRBJ2-7, with 14 bases that match TRBD2. J lost 2 bases, V lost 5 bases, and 5 bases had no gene match. CDR3 length: 15 residues. Germline assignment: CDR1 SQVTM and CDR2 ANQGSEA. The CDR3 loop is CSVFKGLAGAYEQYF. The CDR3 bases are TGCAGCGTTTTCAAGGGACTAGCGGGGGCCTACGAGCAGTACTTC.

This clone came up once. The rearrangement uses TRBV19 and TRBJ1-2, with 10 positions matching TRBD1. The length of the CDR3 is 15 residues. CDR1 LNHDA and CDR2 SQIVND come from the germline V gene (reference sequence). V lost 5 bases and J lost 8; bases outside the gene matches: 11. DNA of the CDR3: TGTGCCAGTAGTCCTAACCAGGGGACAGGGGCCGGCTACACCTTC. Amino acid sequence: CASSPNQGTGAGYTF.

This chain uses TRBV27 with TRBJ2-7; 9 bases map to TRBD2. The CDR3 is 18 residues long. With V trimmed by 4 bases and J by 4 bases, 17 bases remained unmatched. Germline V CDR1 and CDR2: MNHEY, SMNVEV (reference sequence). As DNA, the CDR3 is TGTGCCAGCAGTTCCCCCCTGACTAGCGGACGCGGTTCATACGAGCAGTACTTC. It is translated as CASSSPLTSGRGSYEQYF.

The chain has TRBV7-2 and TRBJ2-7; D is possibly TRBD1 (6 bases). This CDR3 region has 14 residues. The germline V and J ends were trimmed by 4 bases and 4 bases, with 14 bases remaining between them. The V gene's germline CDR1 is SGHTA and CDR2 FQGNSA. The CDR3 DNA reads as TGTGCCAGCAGCTCCCCGGGACATCGATACGAGCAGTACTTC. Translated, it gives CASSSPGHRYEQYF. Full variable domain (outside the CDR3, taken from reference TRBV7-2 and TRBJ2-7): GAGVSQSPSNKVTEKGKDVELRCDPISGHTALYWYRQSLGQGLEFLIYFQGNSAPDKSGLPSDRFSAERTGGSVSTLTIQRTQQEDSAVYLCASSSPGHRYEQYFGPGTRLTVT.

The rearrangement joins TRBV4-2 to TRBJ2-7; TRBD2 might be the D (5 bases). The germline V gene has CDR1 LGHNA and CDR2 YNFKEQ. The CDR3 length is 14 residues. V lost 0 bases and J lost 3, with 9 bases in between. CDR3: CASSQERVDYEQYF. The CDR3 DNA is TGTGCCAGCAGCCAAGAGCGGGTGGACTACGAGCAGTACTTC.

This clone has a handful of counts. J is TRBJ1-5 and V is TRBV15; no firm D call. CDR1 LNHNV and CDR2 YYDKDF come from the germline V gene (reference sequence). The CDR3 length is 18 residues. V was shortened by 2 bases and J by 6 bases, with 23 bases between the two germline ends. The CDR3 region is CATSRPRRARNLPQPQHF. CDR3 DNA sequence: TGTGCCACCAGCAGACCCCGCCGGGCTAGGAATTTGCCTCAGCCCCAGCATTTT.